The next 32 T cell receptor beta chains were all read from a single sample in a study of T cells in women clearing cervical HPV infection. Profiled with immunoSEQ multiplex PCR; TCRdb holds only in-frame clones, not every one. The sample shows some 25,000 clones, and roughly 6.8% sits with its ten largest clones. The material sequenced was blood buffy coat. The receptors were sampled from a woman aged 18 to 69 with a cervical HPV16 infection that either progressed to CIN3+ or cleared (not recorded which).

As for this clone: The CDR3 goes on 3 residues after the read ends, and that part is filled in from the germline J gene. The rearrangement links TRBV20-1 to TRBJ2-2; TRBD1 is a possible D gene (6 bases). The V gene lost 4 bases and the J gene lost 7 bases, with 16 bases spanning the gap. Germline V gene sequence: CDR1 DFQATT, CDR2 SNEGSKA (reference sequence). The CDR3 covers 14 residues. CDR3: CSAIKAGDSGELFF. CDR3 bases read: TGCAGTGCTATAAAGGCAGGGGATAGCGGGGAG.

As regards this clone: The observed sequence ends 3 residues before the CDR3 terminus, with the missing tail filled in from the germline J gene. V usage is TRBV6-1 and J usage is TRBJ1-6; 7 positions agree with TRBD1. The germline gives CDR1 MNHNS, CDR2 SASEGT. This CDR3 is built from 13 residues. The CDR3 here is CASSEVEGAPLHF. Partial CDR3 DNA: TGTGCCAGCAGTGAAGTTGAGGGGGCGCCC.

About this clone: With the read ending 3 residues before the CDR3 end, the germline J gene is used to fill in that end. The V and J genes are TRBV5-1 and TRBJ2-1, with TRBD2 identical over 10 bases. CDR3 size: 15 residues. The trim removed 0 bases at V and 8 bases at J, leaving 5 bases unmatched. The germline gives CDR1 SGHRS, CDR2 YFSETQ. The CDR3 reads CASSLGPSGSYEQFF. CDR3 DNA (partial): TGCGCCAGCAGCTTGGGGCCTAGCGGGAGTTATGAG.

As concerns this clone: The missing CDR3 end, 3 residues past where the read stops, is filled in from the germline J gene. The chain uses TRBV29-1 and TRBJ2-1; 15 positions agree with TRBD2. The length of the CDR3 is 21 residues. Trimming removed 5 bases from V and 0 bases from J; junction bases left unmatched: 17. Germline V gives CDR1 SQVTM, CDR2 ANQGSEA. CDR3 DNA (partial): TGCAGCGTTATCGGACTAGCGGGAGGGCCTTCTGTCATAAGCTCCTACAATGAG. Amino acids: CSVIGLAGGPSVISSYNE. The full CDR3 protein is CSVIGLAGGPSVISSYNEQFF.

CDR3 amino acids: CASSLTGQGGTEAFF. CDR3 bases read: TGTGCCAGCAGCTTAACCGGACAGGGAGGGACTGAA. This rearrangement joins TRBV7-2 to TRBJ1-1; TRBD1 matches 8 bases. The read terminates 3 residues before the CDR3 end, so the remaining end is supplied by the germline J gene. The germline gives CDR1 SGHTA, CDR2 FQGNSA. J was trimmed by 5 bases and V by 2 bases; bases with no gene match: 7. This CDR3 spans 15 amino acids. The full variable domain, completed using reference TRBV7-2 and TRBJ1-1, is GAGVSQSPSNKVTEKGKDVELRCDPISGHTALYWYRQSLGQGLEFLIYFQGNSAPDKSGLPSDRFSAERTGGSVSTLTIQRTQQEDSAVYLCASSLTGQGGTEAFFGQGTRLTVV.

With regard to this clone: The read falls 3 residues short of the CDR3 end, and the missing part is taken from the germline J gene. The chain uses TRBV23-1 and TRBJ2-7; D is uncertain. TRBV23-1 is given ORF status, its function remaining uncertain. Trimming shortened V by 0 bases and J by 0 bases, and 18 bases separated the two germline ends. This CDR3 is 18 amino acids long. The CDR3 DNA, read in part, is TGCGCCAGCAGTCAATCGAGTAACGCCTGGGCCCGCTCCTACGAG. Translated, it gives CASSQSSNAWARSYE. The complete CDR3 sequence is CASSQSSNAWARSYEQYF.

About this clone itself: The read ends 3 residues before the CDR3 terminus; that terminus is restored from the germline J gene. V usage is TRBV7-9 and J usage is TRBJ1-6; D is unclear. Trimming pared 5 bases from V and 5 bases from J, leaving 4 bases between. The germline CDR1 and CDR2 sequences are SEHNR and FQNEAQ (reference sequence). The CDR3 covers 12 residues. Incomplete CDR3 DNA: TGTGCCAGCAGCCTCGATAATTCACCC. This encodes CASSLDNSP. The full CDR3 sequence reads CASSLDNSPLHF.

Partial CDR3 DNA: TGTGCCTGGAGTCGCAGAAGTGAAAAG. This gives the protein CAWSRRSEK. The entire CDR3 reads CAWSRRSEKLFF. V gene TRBV30 combines with J gene TRBJ2-2; no clear D. The read terminates 3 residues ahead of where the CDR3 ends, so the germline J gene completes it. Germline CDR1 is GTSNPN and CDR2 is SVGIG (reference sequence). The CDR3 runs to 12 residues. Full variable domain (rest looked up from reference TRBV30 and TRBJ2-2): SQTIHQWPATLVQPVGSPLSLECTVEGTSNPNLYWYRQAAGRGLQLLFYSVGIGQISSEVPQNLSASRPQDRQFILSSKKLLLSDSGFYLCAWSRRSEKLFFGEGSRLTVL.

On this clone: Read sequence stops 3 residues before the CDR3 end, and the germline J gene provides the missing end. The genes are TRBV27 and TRBJ2-3, with TRBD2 matching over 9 bases. V was clipped by 8 bases and J by 3 bases; unmatched bases: 18. Per the germline V gene, CDR1 is MNHEY and CDR2 is SMNVEV (reference sequence). This CDR3 has 18 residues. CDR3 in amino acids: CASGILAGMRKKTDTQYF. The part of the CDR3 DNA that was read is TGTGCCAGCGGAATCCTAGCGGGGATGCGCAAGAAGACAGATACG.

As for this clone: The read finishes 3 residues shy of the CDR3 end, and the germline J gene is used to complete it. The V gene is TRBV20-1, the J gene TRBJ1-6; TRBD1 aligns across 10 bases. The V and J ends lost 3 bases and 6 bases, in that order; junction bases with no gene match: 5. The CDR3 totals 15 residues. Looked up from germline, CDR1 is DFQATT and CDR2 is SNEGSKA (reference sequence). The CDR3 spells CSASLWTGGNSPLHF. The sequenced CDR3 bases are TGCAGTGCTAGCCTTTGGACAGGGGGTAATTCACCC.

Partial CDR3 DNA: TGTGCCAGCAGTTTGACCCCGGGACTAGCTATCCGCGAG. Its translation is CASSLTPGLAIRE. The CDR3, in full, reads CASSLTPGLAIREQYF. V usage is TRBV27 and J usage is TRBJ2-7; 9 nucleotides match TRBD2. The CDR3 extends 3 residues past the end of the read, so its final part is completed from the germline J gene. The V gene's germline CDR1 is MNHEY and CDR2 SMNVEV (reference sequence). Trimming took 3 bases from V and 6 from J; bases not matched to a gene: 12. The CDR3 length is 16 residues.

In regard to this clone: The read comes to an end 3 residues before the CDR3 does, leaving the germline J gene to fill in the end. V is TRBV7-9 and J is TRBJ1-2; D gene ambiguous. The CDR3 sequence is 13 residues long. CDR1 and CDR2 (germline): SEHNR, FQNEAQ (reference sequence). The CDR3 spells CASSLGAGGGYTF. The sequenced part of the CDR3 DNA is TGTGCCAGCAGCTTAGGGGCGGGAGGGGGC.

Comments on this clone: With the read ending 3 residues before the CDR3 end, the germline J gene is used to fill in that end. The chain combines TRBV19 with TRBJ2-5, with D perhaps matching TRBD1 (6 bases). V lost 9 bases and J 2 bases, leaving 7 bases between the germline ends. The CDR3 totals 11 residues. Germline lookup yields CDR1 LNHDA and CDR2 SQIVND (reference sequence). The chain's CDR3 is CARQGQETQYF. Partial CDR3 DNA: TGTGCCAGACAGGGTCAAGAGACC.

Notes on this clone: Relative to the germline gene, one junction end is altered; a read error may explain this. The CDR3 end falls 3 residues outside the read, so it is completed with the germline J gene. Other DNA sequences in the same sample also yield this CDR3. V usage is TRBV7-9 and J usage is TRBJ1-3; 9 bases fit TRBD1. This CDR3 spans 15 amino acids. CDR1 and CDR2 (germline): SEHNR, FQNEAQ (reference sequence). The part of the CDR3 DNA that was read is TGTGCCAGCAGCTCGACAGGGGGTACTGGAAACACT. Translated: CASSSTGGTGNT. The full CDR3 sequence reads CASSSTGGTGNTIYF.

Comment on this clone: Read sequence stops 3 residues before the CDR3 end, and the germline J gene provides the missing end. V is TRBV10-3 and J is TRBJ1-1; D is uncertain. Germline V gene data show CDR1 as ENHRY and CDR2 as SYGVKD. CDR3 length: 12 residues. The CDR3 spells CAISEGLPEAFF. Partial CDR3 DNA: TGTGCCATCAGTGAGGGACTGCCCGAA.

To note about this clone: The read ends 3 residues early relative to the CDR3; the germline J gene fills the gap. Other DNA sequences in this specimen translate into the identical CDR3. The chain uses TRBV19 and TRBJ1-3; D unresolved. Germline V gene data show CDR1 as LNHDA and CDR2 as SQIVND (reference sequence). The CDR3 length is 14 residues. V lost 9 bases, J lost 3 bases, and 15 bases lay in between. CDR3 loop: CASVAARLGNTIYF. The sequenced CDR3 bases are TGTGCCAGCGTAGCAGCTAGGCTTGGAAACACC. Full variable domain (missing parts from reference TRBV19 and TRBJ1-3): DGGITQSPKYLFRKEGQNVTLSCEQNLNHDAMYWYRQDPGQGLRLIYYSQIVNDFQKGDIAEGYSVSREKKESFPLTVTSAQKNPTAFYLCASVAARLGNTIYFGEGSWLTVV.

To note about this clone: From the germline J gene comes the end of the CDR3, since the read stops 3 residues before it. The V and J genes are TRBV14 and TRBJ1-3, with D unresolved. The CDR3 extends over 14 amino acids. V lost 4 bases to trimming and J lost 0 bases, with 7 bases between them. Germline V gives CDR1 SGHDN, CDR2 FVKESK. This CDR3 is CASSPATSGNTIYF. The CDR3 DNA, read in part, is TGTGCCAGCAGCCCAGCGACCTCTGGAAACACC. Together with reference TRBV14 and TRBJ1-3, the CDR3 gives the full variable domain: EAGVTQFPSHSVIEKGQTVTLRCDPISGHDNLYWYRRVMGKEIKFLLHFVKESKQDESGMPNNRFLAERTGGTYSTLKVQPAELEDSGVYFCASSPATSGNTIYFGEGSWLTVV.

For this clone: The CDR3 is cut off 3 residues early in the read; its end comes from the germline J gene. The J gene is TRBJ2-7, the V gene TRBV13; 11 bases are shared with TRBD1. V lost 3 bases to trimming and J lost 6 bases; unmatched junction nucleotides: 7. The CDR3 totals 15 residues. Germline assignment: CDR1 PRHDT and CDR2 FYEKMQ (reference sequence). CDR3 DNA (partial): TGTGCCAGCAGCTTGTCACCGGGACAGGGGGGCGAG. This sequence encodes CASSLSPGQGGE. The complete CDR3 reads CASSLSPGQGGEQYF.

Comments on this clone: From the germline J gene comes the end of the CDR3, since the read stops 3 residues before it. The chain joins TRBV19 to TRBJ2-4, with D maybe TRBD1 (6 bases). The germline V gene encodes CDR1 LNHDA and CDR2 SQIVND (reference sequence). The CDR3 contains 14 residues. The CDR3 protein is CASSISNRAYGQYF. The sequenced part of the CDR3 DNA is TGTGCCAGTAGTATATCAAACAGGGCCTATGGT.

Note on this clone: The sequenced fragment ends 3 residues before the CDR3 boundary, so the rest is inferred from the germline J gene. The chain couples TRBV20-1 to TRBJ2-2; 8 bases match TRBD2. V dropped 8 bases and J dropped 0; count of bases not matched to a gene: 2. Germline CDR1 reads DFQATT; CDR2 reads SNEGSKA (reference sequence). The CDR3 is made up of 13 amino acids. Partial CDR3 DNA: TGCAGTAGCGGGAGAGCGAACACCGGGGAG. Protein: CSSGRANTGE. The complete CDR3 protein is CSSGRANTGELFF.

As for this clone: From the germline J gene comes the end of the CDR3, since the read stops 3 residues before it. The chain couples TRBV12-5 to TRBJ2-5; 9 nucleotides line up with TRBD1. The CDR3 has 14 residues. The V gene end was trimmed by 1 base and the J gene end by 4 bases; junction bases not matched to a gene: 1. CDR1 LGHNT and CDR2 FRNRAP come from the germline V gene. Partial CDR3 DNA: TGTGCTAGTGGTTTGGGGACAGGGGCAGAGACC. Amino acids: CASGLGTGAET. The full-length CDR3 reads as CASGLGTGAETQYF.

With regard to this clone: Coverage ceases 3 residues before the CDR3 finishes, and the germline J gene fills in the end. This sequence joins TRBV7-2 and TRBJ1-1; perhaps TRBD1 as D (5 bases). Per the germline V gene, CDR1 is SGHTA and CDR2 is FQGNSA. The CDR3 length is 14 residues. V was pared by 5 bases and J by 1 base, with 11 bases between. The sequenced part of the CDR3 DNA is TGTGCCAGCAGCCCGGCGGGGACGAACACTGAA. Translated: CASSPAGTNTE. The entire CDR3 protein reads CASSPAGTNTEAFF.

Notes on this clone: The read halts 3 residues ahead of the CDR3 end, with the missing end drawn from the germline J gene. This chain uses TRBV11-2 with TRBJ2-7; possible D gene TRBD1, 6 bases. The V and J ends lost 5 bases and 2 bases respectively, with 16 bases between them. The CDR3 is made up of 15 amino acids. The germline gives CDR1 SGHAT, CDR2 FQNNGV. The CDR3 loop is CASSRVRGTTYEQYF. Partial CDR3 DNA: TGTGCCAGCAGCCGGGTTAGGGGGACGACCTACGAG.

On this clone itself: The read falls 3 residues short of the CDR3 end, and the missing part is taken from the germline J gene. The rearrangement uses TRBV19 and TRBJ1-4; TRBD1 aligns across 8 bases. CDR1 is LNHDA and CDR2 is SQIVND in the germline V gene (reference sequence). This CDR3 contains 13 residues. V lost 10 bases, J lost 7 bases, and 8 bases stayed unmatched. The CDR3 here is CATARTGFEKLFF. The covered CDR3 bases are TGTGCCACCGCAAGGACAGGGTTTGAAAAA.

A word on this clone: The CDR3 end lies 3 residues beyond the end of the read and is filled in from the germline J gene. This chain connects TRBV6-2 or TRBV6-3 to TRBJ1-1; TRBD1 matches 12 bases. CDR3 length: 15 residues. CDR1 and CDR2 from the germline V gene are MNHEY and SVGEGT. The part of the CDR3 DNA that was read is TGTGCCAGCGTATCGAACCGGGACAGGGGGCGAAGG. This encodes CASVSNRDRGRR. In full, the CDR3 reads CASVSNRDRGRRAFF.

As regards this clone: The read stops 3 residues short of the end of the CDR3; the missing end is completed from the germline J gene. The chain couples TRBV2 to TRBJ2-7; 10 positions match TRBD2. This CDR3 contains 18 residues. V lost 6 bases, J lost 3 bases, and 17 bases stayed unmatched. CDR1 is SNHLY, CDR2 FYNNEI, per germline. CDR3 loop: CASSRDYKHGTSVYEQYF. Partial CDR3 DNA: TGTGCCAGCAGCAGAGACTACAAACACGGGACTAGCGTCTACGAG. Complete variable domain (other parts from reference TRBV2 and TRBJ2-7): EPEVTQTPSHQVTQMGQEVILRCVPISNHLYFYWYRQILGQKVEFLVSFYNNEISEKSEIFDDQFSVERPDGSNFTLKIRSTKLEDSAMYFCASSRDYKHGTSVYEQYFGPGTRLTVT.

Concerning this clone itself: Other DNA sequences of this sample code for an identical CDR3. The CDR3 loop is CASSLEAGAFSGNTIYF. CDR3 DNA, as far as it was read: TGCGCCAGCAGCTTGGAGGCAGGGGCCTTCTCTGGAAACACC. V and J are TRBV5-1 and TRBJ1-3; a possible D gene is TRBD1 (6 bases). The read finishes 3 residues shy of the CDR3 end, and the germline J gene is used to complete it. Trimming stripped 0 bases from V and 0 bases from J, with 13 bases between. The germline V gene encodes CDR1 SGHRS and CDR2 YFSETQ. The CDR3 covers 17 residues. The full variable domain, in which reference TRBV5-1 and TRBJ1-3 provide the parts outside the CDR3, is KAGVTQTPRYLIKTRGQQVTLSCSPISGHRSVSWYQQTPGQGLQFLFEYFSETQRNKGNFPGRFSGRQFSNSRSEMNVSTLELGDSALYLCASSLEAGAFSGNTIYFGEGSWLTVV.

The part of the CDR3 DNA that was read is TGTGCTAGTGGTTTTGGCCTAGAATACGATGAG. This translates into CASGFGLEYDE. The full CDR3 protein reads CASGFGLEYDEQFF. The chain has TRBV12-5 and TRBJ2-1; D call uncertain. The read terminates 3 residues ahead of where the CDR3 ends, so the germline J gene completes it. The CDR3 sequence is 14 residues long. The V end was cut by 3 bases, the J end by 8 bases, with 14 bases between. The germline CDR1 and CDR2 sequences are LGHNT and FRNRAP.

With respect to this clone: Read coverage stops 3 residues before the CDR3 terminus; the germline J gene supplies the remainder. The rearrangement joins TRBV5-1 to TRBJ1-1; tentatively, D is TRBD1 (5 bases). CDR1 SGHRS and CDR2 YFSETQ come from the germline V gene. V was trimmed by 2 bases and J by 7 bases, leaving 12 bases between them. The CDR3 loop spans 13 amino acids. Here the CDR3 reads CASSLSRVDEAFF. Partial CDR3 DNA: TGCGCCAGCAGCTTAAGCAGGGTCGATGAA.

A remark on this clone: The read comes to an end 3 residues before the CDR3 does, leaving the germline J gene to fill in the end. This chain joins TRBV7-9 and TRBJ2-4; no clear D gene. Germline CDR1 is SEHNR and CDR2 is FQNEAQ (reference sequence). The length of the CDR3 is 13 residues. The CDR3 spells CASSLAPRGGQYF. The CDR3 DNA, read in part, is TGTGCCAGCAGCTTAGCCCCTCGAGGCGGT.

Regarding this clone: Read coverage stops 3 residues before the CDR3 terminus; the germline J gene supplies the remainder. J is TRBJ1-4 and V is TRBV2; D possibly corresponds to TRBD1 (5 bases). Germline lookup yields CDR1 SNHLY and CDR2 FYNNEI. The V and J ends lost 5 bases and 7 bases respectively, with 11 bases between them. The length of the CDR3 is 13 residues. Incomplete CDR3 DNA: TGTGCCAGCAGTCAGGGATGGGCTGAAAAA. Translating gives CASSQGWAEK. The whole CDR3 region reads CASSQGWAEKLFF.

Remarks on this clone: Germline is not matched at one junction end, which may reflect a read error. The DNA ends 3 residues before the CDR3 does, and the rest of the CDR3 is filled in from the germline J gene. The same CDR3 is also encoded by other DNA sequences in this sample. The chain is built from TRBV6-1 and TRBJ1-3; D remains unclear. The CDR3 spans 15 residues. The germline V gene has CDR1 MNHNS and CDR2 SASEGT. This CDR3 is CASSGNSRSGNTIYF. The sequenced part of the CDR3 DNA is TGTGCCAGCAGTGGGAACAGCCGCTCTGGAAACACG.